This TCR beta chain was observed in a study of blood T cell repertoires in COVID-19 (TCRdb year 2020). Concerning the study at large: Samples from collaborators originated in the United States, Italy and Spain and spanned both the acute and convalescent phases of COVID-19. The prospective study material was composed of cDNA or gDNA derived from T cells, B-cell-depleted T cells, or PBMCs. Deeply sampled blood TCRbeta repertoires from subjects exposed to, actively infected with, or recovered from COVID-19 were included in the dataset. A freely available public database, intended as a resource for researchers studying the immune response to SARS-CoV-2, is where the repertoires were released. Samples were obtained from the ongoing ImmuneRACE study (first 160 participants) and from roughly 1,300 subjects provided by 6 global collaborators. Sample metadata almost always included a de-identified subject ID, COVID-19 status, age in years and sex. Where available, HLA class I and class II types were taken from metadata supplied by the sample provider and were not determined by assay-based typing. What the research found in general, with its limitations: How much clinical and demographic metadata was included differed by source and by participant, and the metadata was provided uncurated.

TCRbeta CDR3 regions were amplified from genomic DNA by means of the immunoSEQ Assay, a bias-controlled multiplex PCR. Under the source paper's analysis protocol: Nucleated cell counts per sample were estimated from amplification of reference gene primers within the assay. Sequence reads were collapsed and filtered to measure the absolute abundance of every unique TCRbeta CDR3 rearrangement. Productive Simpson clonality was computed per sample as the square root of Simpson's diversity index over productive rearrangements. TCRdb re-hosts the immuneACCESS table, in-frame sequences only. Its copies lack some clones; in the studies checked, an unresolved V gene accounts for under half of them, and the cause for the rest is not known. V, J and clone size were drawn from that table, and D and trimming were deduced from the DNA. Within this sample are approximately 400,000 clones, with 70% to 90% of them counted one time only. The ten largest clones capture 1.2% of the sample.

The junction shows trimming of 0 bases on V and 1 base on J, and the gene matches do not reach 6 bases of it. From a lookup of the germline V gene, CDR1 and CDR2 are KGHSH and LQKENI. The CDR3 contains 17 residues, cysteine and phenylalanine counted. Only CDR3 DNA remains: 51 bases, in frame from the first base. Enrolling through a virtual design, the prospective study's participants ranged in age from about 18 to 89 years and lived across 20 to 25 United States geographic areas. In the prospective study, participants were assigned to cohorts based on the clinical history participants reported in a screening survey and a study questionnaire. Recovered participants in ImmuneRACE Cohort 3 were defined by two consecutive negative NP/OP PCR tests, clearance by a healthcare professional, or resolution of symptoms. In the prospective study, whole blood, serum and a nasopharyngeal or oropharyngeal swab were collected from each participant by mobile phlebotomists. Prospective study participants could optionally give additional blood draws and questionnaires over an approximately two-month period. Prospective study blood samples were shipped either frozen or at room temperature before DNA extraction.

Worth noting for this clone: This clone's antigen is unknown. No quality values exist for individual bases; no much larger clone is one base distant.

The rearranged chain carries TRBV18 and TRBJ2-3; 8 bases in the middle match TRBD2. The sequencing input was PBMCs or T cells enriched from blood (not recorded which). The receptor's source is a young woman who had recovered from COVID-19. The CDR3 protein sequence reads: CASSPPRSGGGTDTQYF. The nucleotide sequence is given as TGTGCCAGCTCACCACCGAGGAGCGGGGGTGGCACAGATACGCAGTATTTT. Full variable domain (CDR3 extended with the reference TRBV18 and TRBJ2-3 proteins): NAGVMQNPRHLVRRRGQEARLRCSPMKGHSHVYWYRQLPEEGLKFMVYLQKENIIDESGMPKERFSAEFPKEGPSILRIQQVVRGDSAAYFCASSPPRSGGGTDTQYFGPGTRLTVL.